The present T cell receptor (beta chain) was sequenced within a study of blood T cell repertoires in COVID-19. Study in general: Acute-phase and convalescent COVID-19 samples originated in the United States, Italy and Spain. The analysed material was cDNA or gDNA that came from T cells, B-cell-depleted T cells, or PBMCs.

Authors' data handling: Nucleated cell counts were estimated from reference gene primer amplification. Assay used: immunoSEQ multiplex PCR; TCRdb lists only in-frame clones, some missing. The DNA gave D and trimming, while V, J and clone size come from that table. The sample lists a few hundred thousand clones; about nine tenths were seen once. Germline values: CDR1 SGHAT, CDR2 FQNNGV. V shed 3 bases and J shed 3 bases, with 9 bases lying between them. The CDR3 length is 13 residues. This TCR came from a man aged 18 to 30 with active or convalescent COVID-19. The chain joins TRBV11-2 to TRBJ2-7; no clear D. The sample was peripheral blood. The CDR3 region is CASSLVRFYEQYF. The CDR3 DNA reads TGTGCCAGCAGCTTGGTTCGGTTCTACGAGCAGTACTTC.